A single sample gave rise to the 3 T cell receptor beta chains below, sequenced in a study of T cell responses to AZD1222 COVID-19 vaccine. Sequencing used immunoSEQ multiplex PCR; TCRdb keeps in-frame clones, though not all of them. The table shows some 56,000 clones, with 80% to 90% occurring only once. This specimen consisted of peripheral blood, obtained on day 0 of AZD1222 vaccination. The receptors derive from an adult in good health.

The CDR3 protein is CATSDSGNQPQHF. DNA of the CDR3: TGTGCCACCAGTGATTCAGGAAATCAGCCCCAGCATTTT. The V call is TRBV24-1, the J call TRBJ1-5; no clear D. Deletions cut 2 bases from V and 4 bases from J, with 5 bases between. Germline V gene sequence: CDR1 KGHDR, CDR2 SFDVKD. The CDR3 spans 13 residues.

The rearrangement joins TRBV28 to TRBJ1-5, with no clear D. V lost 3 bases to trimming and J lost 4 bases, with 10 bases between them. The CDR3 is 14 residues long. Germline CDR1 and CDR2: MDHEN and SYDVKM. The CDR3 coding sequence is TGTGCCAGCAGTTTGTTTGGAGAGAATCAGCCCCAGCATTTT. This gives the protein CASSLFGENQPQHF.

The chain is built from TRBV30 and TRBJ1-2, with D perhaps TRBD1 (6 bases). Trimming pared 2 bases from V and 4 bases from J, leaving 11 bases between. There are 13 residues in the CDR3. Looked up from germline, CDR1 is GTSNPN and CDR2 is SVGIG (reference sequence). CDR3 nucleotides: TGTGCCTGGAGTTCCACAGGGTCCTATGGCTACACCTTC. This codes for CAWSSTGSYGYTF.